This is a list of T cell receptor beta chains from one sample in a study of T cell repertoires in cytomegalovirus infection. TCRdb recomputed calls from the reads with MiXCR, one row per CDR3 protein. Among some 200,000 distinct CDR3 sequences listed, about 21% were seen once. Material for sequencing was PBMCs. The receptor source for this set is a human donor in good health (CMV status not recorded). Some clones in this sample may be carry-over from other donors' samples. Both conserved end residues are part of each CDR3. A D gene is named only where the DNA matches it firmly. Expanded clones are given a class, and other clones once, few, many or no size at all.

v_gene	j_gene	abundance	d_gene	CDR3nt	CDR3aa
TRBV7-8	TRBJ2-2	.	.	TGTGCCAGCAGCTTACGAGTAGGCAGGCCGAACACCGGGGAGCTGTTTTTT	CASSLRVGRPNTGELFF
TRBV27	TRBJ1-1	.	TRBD1	TGTGCCAGCAGTTTATCCTGGGACAGATTGAACACTGAAGCTTTCTTT	CASSLSWDRLNTEAFF
TRBV19	TRBJ2-5	few	.	TGTGCCAGTAGTATAGAGGGCAGGGGCCCCCAAGAGACCCAGTACTTC	CASSIEGRGPQETQYF
TRBV19	TRBJ1-1	few	TRBD1	TGTGCCAGTAGTCCGGACAGGGTCACTGAAGCTTTCTTT	CASSPDRVTEAFF
TRBV7-3	TRBJ2-3	many	TRBD2	TGTGCCAGCAAGAGCGGGAGTGGGACAGATACGCAGTATTTT	CASKSGSGTDTQYF
TRBV4-3	TRBJ1-1	few	TRBD1	TGCGCCAGCAGCCAAGGAGGGGGCTGGGCTGAAGCTTTCTTT	CASSQGGGWAEAFF
TRBV10-3	TRBJ2-7	many	TRBD1	TGTGCCATCAGCCGGGACAGGGAAGACGAGCAGTACTTC	CAISRDREDEQYF
TRBV28	TRBJ1-1	.	TRBD1	TGTGCCAGCAGGCCCGCAGGGGGCTGGAACACTGAAGCTTTCTTT	CASRPAGGWNTEAFF
TRBV12-3/TRBV12-4	TRBJ2-7	many	.	TGTGCCAGCAGCCGCGGACCGTCACCCTCCTACGAGCAGTACTTC	CASSRGPSPSYEQYF
TRBV20-1	TRBJ1-1	few	.	TGCAGTGCTAGAGATCCTTTCGAGGCTGAAGCTTTCTTT	CSARDPFEAEAFF
TRBV25-1	TRBJ2-3	.	TRBD1	TGTGCCAGCAGTGGCGATACAGGGGTTGCCACAGATACGCAGTATTTT	CASSGDTGVATDTQYF
TRBV5-6	TRBJ2-6	few	.	TGTGCCAGCAGCCGACAGGTTAGCTCTGGGGCCAACGTCCTGACTTTC	CASSRQVSSGANVLTF
TRBV6-2/TRBV6-3	TRBJ2-7	.	.	TGTGCCAGCAGTACCACGGGGCAGGCGGGGTACGTGCAGTACTTC	CASSTTGQAGYVQYF
TRBV28	TRBJ2-1	.	TRBD2	TGTGCCAGCAGGTCTAGCGGGAGACTCTACAATGAGCAGTTCTTC	CASRSSGRLYNEQFF
TRBV28	TRBJ2-1	few	TRBD2	TGTGCCAGCAGTTTATCGGCTAGCGGGAGGTTCAATGAGCAGTTCTTC	CASSLSASGRFNEQFF
TRBV20-1	TRBJ1-5	.	.	TGCAGTGCTGGTCATCTATTCAGGGGAGATCAGCCCCAGCATTTT	CSAGHLFRGDQPQHF
TRBV19	TRBJ2-2	.	.	TGTGCCTCATTAAGGGCGGAGAGCGGGGAGCTGTTTTTT	CASLRAESGELFF
TRBV18	TRBJ2-1	.	.	TGTGCCAGCTCCCAGGGATCCTACAATGAGCAGTTCTTC	CASSQGSYNEQFF
TRBV7-9	TRBJ1-4	few	TRBD1	TGTGCCAGCAGCTACGACAGGGCTTCTAATGAAAAACTGTTTTTT	CASSYDRASNEKLFF
TRBV12-3/TRBV12-4	TRBJ2-5	once	.	TGTGCCAGCAGCCCGGACAACCAAGAGACCCAGTACTTC	CASSPDNQETQYF
TRBV2	TRBJ2-3	many	.	TGTGCCAGCAGTGATTTCCTCCTAGAGGAAGATACGCAGTATTTT	CASSDFLLEEDTQYF
TRBV6-5	TRBJ2-2	few	TRBD2	TGTGCCAGCAGCCTTACTAGCGGGGGGTCTCACACCGGGGAGCTGTTTTTT	CASSLTSGGSHTGELFF
TRBV11-2	TRBJ1-2	many	.	TGTGCCAGCAGCTTAGAGCCCGGGACTAACTATGGCTACACCTTC	CASSLEPGTNYGYTF
TRBV11-2	TRBJ2-5	many	.	TGTGCCAGCAGCTTAGGCAACCCGGGCCAAGAGACCCAGTACTTC	CASSLGNPGQETQYF
TRBV5-1	TRBJ2-3	few	.	TGCGCCAGCAGCTTGGGAGAAGGCACAGATACGCAGTATTTT	CASSLGEGTDTQYF
TRBV28	TRBJ2-1	many	.	TGTGCCAGCCAGAGCGAGGATGAGCAGTTCTTC	CASQSEDEQFF
TRBV29-1	TRBJ2-3	.	TRBD1	TGCAGCGTTCAAGGGGACAGGGGGGGTACGCAGTATTTT	CSVQGDRGGTQYF
TRBV6-2/TRBV6-3	TRBJ1-5	.	.	TGTGCCAGCACTCGGGACGGCAATCAGCCCCAGCATTTT	CASTRDGNQPQHF
TRBV23-1	TRBJ2-2	few	.	TGCGCCAGCACTCTTAACACCAGGGGCCCCGGGGAGCTGTTTTTT	CASTLNTRGPGELFF
TRBV30	TRBJ2-1	.	TRBD2	TGTGCCTGGAGGACAGGGACTAGCGGGTCCTACAATGAGCAGTTCTTC	CAWRTGTSGSYNEQFF
TRBV11-2	TRBJ2-7	many	TRBD2	TGTGCCAGCAGCTCCCCTGGGACTAGCGGAACCTCCTACGAGCAGTACTTC	CASSSPGTSGTSYEQYF
TRBV13	TRBJ1-6	.	.	TGTGCCAGCAGCTTAGAGGGATATAATTCACCCCTCCACTTT	CASSLEGYNSPLHF
TRBV7-9	TRBJ2-3	.	TRBD1	TGTGCCACCCTCCGGCCTCGGGACAGGGCACAAGATACGCAGTATTTT	CATLRPRDRAQDTQYF
TRBV29-1	TRBJ2-7	.	TRBD1	TGCAGCGTTGAAGGGACAGGGACCTCTTACGAGCAGTACTTC	CSVEGTGTSYEQYF
TRBV6-6	TRBJ2-7	few	.	TGTGCCAGCAGTGAGAGGCATTGGGTAGCCGAGCAGTACTTC	CASSERHWVAEQYF
TRBV29-1	TRBJ2-1	.	.	TGCAGCGTTGAAAGCCCAGATAACTACAATGAGCAGTTCTTC	CSVESPDNYNEQFF
TRBV7-2	TRBJ2-1	.	TRBD2	TGTGCCAGCAGCGAAGCCGGGGGGGAGGGATTCTTC	CASSEAGGEGFF
TRBV6-1	TRBJ2-6	.	TRBD1	TGTGCCAGCAGTACAGGGGATGGGGCCAACGTCCTGACTTTC	CASSTGDGANVLTF
TRBV20-1	TRBJ2-5	.	.	TGCAGTGCTTACCGGCAGGAGACCCAGTACTTC	CSAYRQETQYF
TRBV12-3/TRBV12-4	TRBJ2-1	.	TRBD2	TGTGCCAGCAGTTTATTCCGGGGGGGCCTGGATGAGCAGTTCTTC	CASSLFRGGLDEQFF
TRBV12-3/TRBV12-4	TRBJ2-7	.	TRBD2	TGTGCCAGCAGTCCCATTAGCGGGGCCTCCTACGAGCAGTACTTC	CASSPISGASYEQYF
TRBV12-3/TRBV12-4	TRBJ1-6	many	.	TGTGCCAGCAGTCCGCGTCCAAAGGATTCACCCCTCCACTTT	CASSPRPKDSPLHF
TRBV6-5	TRBJ1-1	.	TRBD1	TGTGCCAGCCAGGGGGCTCGCAAGAACACTGAAGCTTTCTTT	CASQGARKNTEAFF
TRBV28	TRBJ2-3	few	.	TGTGCCAGCAGTTTGGCGCGGGCCGTCACAGATACGCAGTATTTT	CASSLARAVTDTQYF
TRBV5-4	TRBJ2-3	.	.	TGTGCCAGCAGCACCTGGGGGGCAAGCGCAGATACGCAGTATTTT	CASSTWGASADTQYF
TRBV7-2	TRBJ1-5	many	TRBD1	TGTGCCAGCAGCACATCGGGACAGGGGAGGCAGCCCCAGCATTTT	CASSTSGQGRQPQHF